The clone carrying this T cell receptor (beta chain) has a handful of counts. Its antigen remains unidentified. Diagnoses were established using clinical symptoms, serum thyroxine and TRAb, thyroid ultrasound and orbital computed tomography. The CDR3 sequence is 15 residues long. Germline CDR1 KGHSH, CDR2 LQKENI. J lost 4 bases, V lost 3 bases, and 7 bases had no gene match. Amplification yielded TCR beta CDR3 regions, with RNA transcripts as the source. A first-round RT-PCR of the TCR CDR3 used the HTBI primer set. TCRdb re-called the multiplex PCR reads through MiXCR, storing one row per CDR3 protein. The repertoire holds about 570,000 distinct CDR3 sequences, with about 43% as singletons. This sample was included in a study of T cells in Graves' hyperthyroidism and ophthalmopathy. Study conclusions and caveats: Most expanded thyroid clonotypes above 0.001 recurred in blood.

The specimen was peripheral blood or thyroid tissue (not recorded which). The clonotype was recovered from an adult woman with Graves' disease, either hyperthyroidism or ophthalmopathy (not recorded which). The genes are TRBV18 and TRBJ1-1; 8 bases map to TRBD1. CDR3 amino acids: CASSPLGTGSTEAFF. DNA for the CDR3: TGTGCCAGCTCACCTCTTGGGACAGGCAGCACTGAAGCTTTCTTT.